The source of this T cell receptor (beta chain) is a study of OX40 agonist ivuxolimab in advanced cancers. Overall study: Ivuxolimab was delivered to patients intravenously every 2 weeks at doses spanning 0.01 to 10 mg/kg. Three partial responders included one hepatocellular carcinoma patient and two cutaneous melanoma patients.

The CDR3 runs 18 residues. J lost 1 base, V lost 4 bases, and 9 bases had no gene match. Germline V gives CDR1 SGHRS, CDR2 YFSETQ. Repertoires were generated with immunoSEQ multiplex PCR, while TCRdb's copy carries only in-frame clones and drops some. Of tens of thousands of clones in the sample, about 88% were seen once. In the case of this clone: Its antigen is still unknown.

Whole-study results and caveats: The study found that CD8+ T cells averaged more expanded clones than CD4+.

At cycle 4 day 1, cycle 7 day 1, and baseline, blood was sampled. The TCR originated in an adult with an advanced solid tumor such as melanoma, head and neck, liver or kidney cancer. The material sequenced was CD4+ or CD8+ T cells sorted from blood, taken in a trial of the OX40 agonist ivuxolimab. The genes are TRBV5-1 and TRBJ2-5, with 14 bases fitting TRBD2. In DNA, the CDR3 is TGCGCCAGCAGCCAATTCGGGACTAGCGGGAGTCTCCAAGAGACCCAGTACTTC. Its translation is CASSQFGTSGSLQETQYF.